This T cell receptor (beta chain) is drawn from a study of beta chain features in type 1 diabetes. Study in general: In age, gender and cell yields, patients were similar to healthy donors. General study results and limits: Significant though moderate, a shortening of TCRB CDR3s appeared in all four CD4+ subsets of Type 1 diabetes patients. Sequencing used cDNA, and cells with high TCR expression could therefore be over-represented.

Trimming shortened V by 0 bases and J by 0 bases, and 12 bases separated the two germline ends. The CDR3 loop spans 16 amino acids. The germline CDR1 and CDR2 sequences are SGHNT and YENEEA. About this clone itself: Antigen unknown.

Sequenced material consisted of expressed TCRB transcripts (all of the isolated RNA was reverse transcribed). The assay was immunoSEQ multiplex PCR, and TCRdb's table has in-frame clones only and misses some. The sample contains hundreds of thousands of clones, over 11% of which appear only once. The chain combines TRBV11-3 with TRBJ2-7, with TRBD2 as a possible D gene (6 bases). The TCR was taken from a man aged 18 to 30 with type 1 diabetes. Material for sequencing was naive CD4+ T cells from blood. CDR3 nucleotides: TGTGCCAGCAGCTTAGATTACCCACTAGCCTCCTACGAGCAGTACTTC. It yields the protein CASSLDYPLASYEQYF.